The rows below give T cell receptor beta chains drawn from one sample of a study of blood T cell repertoires in COVID-19. Data came from immunoSEQ multiplex PCR; TCRdb stores just in-frame clones and leaves some out. The data show roughly 120,000 clones, with 75% to 90% seen just once and 18% held by the top ten. Sequencing was carried out using peripheral blood. These receptors originate from a woman in her sixties with acute or convalescent COVID-19. The CDR3 runs from the conserved cysteine through the conserved F or W. The D gene is left open where the match is weak. Expanded clones get a size class; other rows say once, few or many, or leave the size out.

V gene	J gene	clone size	D gene	CDR3 protein	CDR3 DNA
TRBV27	TRBJ1-5	.	.	CASSLGLGNQPQHF	TGTGCCAGCAGTTTAGGGCTGGGTAATCAGCCCCAGCATTTT
TRBV7-8	TRBJ2-1	.	TRBD2	CASSLGLAGGYNEQFF	TGTGCCAGCAGCTTAGGGCTAGCGGGAGGCTACAATGAGCAGTTCTTC
TRBV7-9	TRBJ2-7	.	TRBD1	CASSSPGQGAYEQYF	TGTGCCAGCAGCTCACCGGGACAGGGGGCCTACGAGCAGTACTTC
TRBV28	TRBJ1-2	.	TRBD1	CASSPRDSLNYGYTF	TGTGCCAGCAGCCCTCGGGACAGCTTAAACTATGGCTACACCTTC
TRBV24-1	TRBJ1-4	.	.	CATSDLEGATNEKLFF	TGTGCCACCAGTGACCTCGAGGGGGCAACTAATGAAAAACTGTTTTTT
TRBV19	TRBJ2-6	.	TRBD1	CASTDRGTGANVLTF	TGTGCCAGTACCGACAGGGGCACTGGGGCCAACGTCCTGACTTTC
TRBV7-3	TRBJ2-2	.	.	CASSLEAGELFF	TGTGCCAGCAGCTTAGAGGCCGGGGAGCTGTTTTTT
TRBV27	TRBJ1-6	few	.	CASSLAGISPLHF	TGTGCCAGCAGTTTAGCGGGGATTTCACCCCTCCACTTT
TRBV11-2	TRBJ2-2	.	TRBD2	CASSQAGVLTGELFF	TGTGCCAGCAGTCAAGCGGGAGTTCTTACCGGGGAGCTGTTTTTT
TRBV20-1	TRBJ2-2	.	.	CSASRGPTNTGELFF	TGCAGTGCTAGTAGGGGCCCGACGAACACCGGGGAGCTGTTTTTT
TRBV7-2	TRBJ2-5	.	TRBD2	CASSPGLAGGRETQYF	TGTGCCAGCAGCCCCGGACTAGCGGGAGGCAGGGAGACCCAGTACTTC
TRBV7-6	TRBJ2-3	.	.	CASTMSGSTDTQYF	TGTGCCAGCACCATGTCGGGTAGCACAGATACGCAGTATTTT
TRBV29-1	TRBJ2-3	.	.	CSVDGRAGGAPDTQYF	TGCAGCGTTGATGGTCGCGCAGGAGGGGCCCCAGATACGCAGTATTTT
TRBV9	TRBJ1-5	few	.	CASSGRREGQPQHF	TGTGCCAGCAGCGGACGCAGGGAGGGTCAGCCCCAGCATTTT
TRBV7-2	TRBJ2-7	.	.	CASSLWAKPYEQYF	TGTGCCAGCAGCTTATGGGCGAAGCCCTACGAGCAGTACTTC
TRBV27	TRBJ2-7	.	TRBD1	CASSRDSGDTYEQYF	TGTGCCAGCAGCAGGGACAGCGGTGATACTTACGAGCAGTACTTC
TRBV5-1	TRBJ2-5	few	.	CASSHREHQETQYF	TGCGCCAGCAGCCACCGGGAACACCAAGAGACCCAGTACTTC
TRBV30	TRBJ1-1	.	.	CAWSVLTPNTEAFF	TGTGCCTGGAGTGTACTGACACCCAACACTGAAGCTTTCTTT
TRBV11-3	TRBJ2-7	.	TRBD2	CVSSLTSGSLVQYF	TGTGTCAGCAGCCTTACTAGCGGGAGCCTAGTGCAGTACTTC
TRBV15	TRBJ1-5	.	.	CATRLSAQGNQPQHF	TGTGCCACCCGACTCTCGGCCCAAGGCAATCAGCCCCAGCATTTT
TRBV10-3	TRBJ2-3	.	TRBD1	CAISESTGETDTQYF	TGTGCCATCAGTGAGTCGACAGGGGAGACAGATACGCAGTATTTT
TRBV2	TRBJ1-4	.	TRBD1	CASSWTGTDNEKLFF	TGTGCCAGCAGTTGGACCGGGACAGATAATGAAAAACTGTTTTTT
TRBV30	TRBJ2-1	.	.	CAWRIAGAGEQFF	TGTGCCTGGAGGATAGCCGGTGCGGGTGAGCAGTTCTTC
TRBV12-5	TRBJ1-1	.	TRBD1	CASGLTGYTEAFF	TGTGCTAGTGGCCTGACAGGGTACACTGAAGCTTTCTTT
TRBV6-6	TRBJ1-2	few	TRBD1	CASSRTPGTGAYGYTF	TGTGCCAGCAGTCGAACACCCGGGACAGGGGCGTATGGCTACACCTTC
TRBV6-5	TRBJ2-7	.	.	CASSPRSSVIYEQYF	TGTGCCAGCAGCCCGCGCTCATCCGTGATCTACGAGCAGTACTTC
TRBV24-1	TRBJ2-1	.	TRBD2	CATSGREGTNEQFF	TGTGCCACCAGTGGACGGGAGGGGACGAATGAGCAGTTCTTC
TRBV5-4	TRBJ2-7	.	.	CASSSGHSAPYEQYF	TGTGCCAGCAGCTCTGGACATTCGGCACCCTACGAGCAGTACTTC
TRBV28	TRBJ2-5	.	TRBD1	CASRYQDRALWAQYF	TGTGCCAGCAGGTACCAGGACAGGGCTCTATGGGCCCAGTACTTC
TRBV5-1	TRBJ1-1	.	TRBD1	CASSLGTGGAGTEAFF	TGCGCCAGCAGCTTGGGAACAGGGGGCGCGGGCACTGAAGCTTTCTTT
TRBV10-2	TRBJ1-4	.	.	CASSEPLPGGNEKLFF	TGCGCCAGCAGTGAGCCACTTCCTGGGGGGAATGAAAAACTGTTTTTT
TRBV5-1	TRBJ2-1	.	.	CASSLDFFAWFF	TGCGCCAGCAGCTTGGACTTCTTCGCGTGGTTCTTC
TRBV30	TRBJ1-5	once	.	CAWSTTRNQPQHF	TGTGCCTGGAGTACTACGCGGAATCAGCCCCAGCATTTT
TRBV12-3/TRBV12-4	TRBJ1-3	.	.	CASKRDTGNTIYF	TGTGCCAGCAAGCGGGACACTGGAAACACCATATATTTT
TRBV19	TRBJ1-2	few	TRBD1	CASSERTGQGYTF	TGTGCCAGTAGCGAAAGGACAGGGCAAGGCTACACCTTC
TRBV3-1/TRBV3-2	TRBJ1-5	.	.	CASSQASSNQPQHF	TGTGCCAGCAGCCAAGCGTCTAGCAATCAGCCCCAGCATTTT
TRBV18	TRBJ2-7	.	.	CASSYRRGYEQYF	TGTGCCAGCTCATACAGACGGGGCTACGAGCAGTACTTC
TRBV7-3	TRBJ2-3	.	.	CASSRGSSTDTQYF	TGTGCCAGCAGCCGCGGGTCCAGCACAGATACGCAGTATTTT
TRBV2	TRBJ2-7	.	TRBD2	CASSGGGSEQYF	TGTGCCAGCAGTGGCGGGGGAAGCGAGCAGTACTTC
TRBV5-4	TRBJ2-7	.	TRBD1	CASSAGTGGFYEQYF	TGTGCCAGCAGCGCGGGGACAGGGGGCTTCTACGAGCAGTACTTC
TRBV28	TRBJ1-2	.	.	CASTSSDSLYGYTF	TGTGCCAGCACCTCCTCGGACAGCCTCTATGGCTACACCTTC
TRBV2	TRBJ1-4	many	TRBD1	CASRDRVGSEKLFF	TGTGCCAGCCGGGACAGGGTGGGATCGGAAAAACTGTTTTTT
TRBV3-1/TRBV3-2	TRBJ1-5	once	.	CASAGGANQPQHF	TGTGCCAGCGCCGGGGGAGCCAATCAGCCCCAGCATTTT
TRBV18	TRBJ2-5	.	.	CASSPNVQGQETQYF	TGTGCCAGCTCACCGAATGTCCAGGGTCAAGAGACCCAGTACTTC
TRBV3-1/TRBV3-2	TRBJ1-5	.	TRBD1	CASSQDKTGLNNQPQHF	TGTGCCAGCAGCCAAGATAAGACAGGGCTAAACAATCAGCCCCAGCATTTT
TRBV15	TRBJ2-1	.	TRBD1	CATSRDRQGAVNEQFF	TGTGCCACCAGCAGAGATCGGCAGGGGGCCGTCAATGAGCAGTTCTTC
TRBV9	TRBJ2-5	.	.	CASSEAVQETQYF	TGTGCCAGCAGCGAAGCGGTCCAAGAGACCCAGTACTTC
TRBV5-1	TRBJ2-7	.	.	CASSLVAGVMDEQYF	TGCGCCAGCAGCTTGGTCGCAGGGGTAATGGACGAGCAGTACTTC
TRBV7-9	TRBJ2-4	.	TRBD2	CASSDLLAGSNIQYF	TGTGCCAGCAGCGACCTACTAGCGGGCTCAAACATTCAGTACTTC
TRBV19	TRBJ2-5	.	TRBD1	CASTPTGGNQETQYF	TGTGCCTCAACACCGACAGGGGGCAATCAAGAGACCCAGTACTTC
TRBV12-3/TRBV12-4	TRBJ2-7	.	TRBD1	CASSLGDREAYF	TGTGCCAGCAGTTTAGGGGACAGAGAGGCGTACTTC